This is a list of T cell receptor beta chains from one sample in a study of long-term antiretroviral therapy in people with HIV. Sequencing was performed with immunoSEQ multiplex PCR; in TCRdb, only in-frame clones are kept and a portion is missing. The sample records about 31,000 clones, roughly 77% being singletons. The sequences come from unsorted PBMCs, collected 1.9 years after starting antiretroviral therapy. Receptors were obtained from a man aged 18 to 29 with HIV. CDR3s include the opening cysteine and the closing phenylalanine or tryptophan. The D gene is left open where the match is weak. Clone size is stated in some rows and not others, as once, few, many or a class when expanded.

V gene	J gene	D gene	clone size	CDR3 protein	CDR3 DNA
TRBV2	TRBJ1-1	-	few	CASSEGPGDTEAFF	TGTGCCAGCAGTGAAGGGCCGGGGGACACTGAAGCTTTCTTT
TRBV10-3	TRBJ2-1	-	-	CAIRDRNLNEQFF	TGTGCCATCAGAGACAGGAATCTTAATGAGCAGTTCTTC
TRBV30	TRBJ2-2	-	-	CACHLTQSNTGELFF	TGTGCCTGCCACTTGACACAGTCGAACACCGGGGAGCTGTTTTTT
TRBV4-1	TRBJ1-6	-	-	CASSSNTGAYSINSPLHF	TGCGCCAGCAGTTCAAATACCGGGGCCTACTCCATAAATTCACCCCTCCACTTT
TRBV7-7	TRBJ2-7	-	-	CASSLAGQEGHEQYF	TGTGCTAGCAGCTTAGCGGGACAGGAAGGGCACGAGCAGTACTTC
TRBV23-1	TRBJ1-2	-	-	CASSQSGGKLTPANYGYTF	TGCGCCAGCAGTCAATCCGGAGGGAAACTGACACCAGCTAACTATGGCTACACCTTC
TRBV7-8	TRBJ2-6	TRBD1	-	CASSQGQSGANVLTF	TGTGCCAGCAGCCAGGGACAGTCTGGGGCCAACGTCCTGACTTTC
TRBV6-6	TRBJ2-5	-	-	CASSYDSPGRETQYF	TGTGCCAGCAGTTACGACTCCCCAGGACGCGAGACCCAGTACTTC
TRBV5-1	TRBJ2-5	TRBD1	-	CASSSLPGQQETQYF	TGCGCCAGCAGTTCGCTACCGGGACAGCAAGAGACCCAGTACTTC
TRBV5-1	TRBJ2-1	TRBD2	-	CASSPARSSGGYNEQFF	TGCGCCAGCAGCCCGGCCCGCTCTAGCGGGGGTTACAATGAGCAGTTCTTC
TRBV7-2	TRBJ1-1	-	-	CASSFWGSNTEAFF	TGTGCCAGCAGCTTCTGGGGGTCGAACACTGAAGCTTTCTTT
TRBV6-5	TRBJ1-2	-	-	CASSYSNSYGYTF	TGTGCCAGCAGTTACTCGAATTCCTATGGCTACACCTTC
TRBV10-2	TRBJ1-6	TRBD1	-	CASRIHNNDREVPLHF	TGCGCCAGCAGGATACATAATAACGACAGGGAGGTACCCCTCCACTTT
TRBV7-9	TRBJ1-5	TRBD1	-	CASSYGQGRKHF	TGTGCCAGCAGCTATGGACAGGGTAGGAAGCATTTT
TRBV28	TRBJ2-1	-	-	CASSLARTEQFF	TGTGCCAGCAGTTTAGCCCGGACTGAGCAGTTCTTC
TRBV4-2	TRBJ2-3	TRBD2	-	CASSQAGSGGTVDTQYF	TGTGCCAGCAGCCAAGCGGGTAGCGGGGGGACCGTGGATACGCAGTATTTT
TRBV27	TRBJ2-7	TRBD2	-	CASRPRSGGTLYEQYF	TGTGCCAGCAGGCCCCGTAGCGGGGGCACCCTCTACGAGCAGTACTTC
TRBV5-1	TRBJ2-1	TRBD1	-	CASSEIQGALYNEQFF	TGCGCCAGCAGCGAGATCCAGGGGGCCCTTTACAATGAGCAGTTCTTC
TRBV5-1	TRBJ2-2	TRBD2	-	CASKTGTSGGAVTGELFF	TGCGCCAGCAAAACCGGGACTAGCGGGGGAGCGGTCACCGGGGAGCTGTTTTTT
TRBV10-2	TRBJ1-3	-	-	CASTWDSGNTIYF	TGCGCCAGCACATGGGATTCTGGAAACACCATATATTTT
TRBV2	TRBJ1-2	TRBD1	-	CASSLTKSQGLDGYTF	TGTGCCAGCAGTCTCACTAAGTCACAGGGGCTAGATGGCTACACCTTC
TRBV7-9	TRBJ2-2	TRBD1	-	CASTPRGQGAYTGELFF	TGTGCCAGCACCCCACGGGGACAGGGGGCTTACACCGGGGAGCTGTTTTTT
TRBV28	TRBJ1-2	-	-	CASRSGARGYTF	TGTGCCAGCAGATCCGGGGCGCGGGGCTACACCTTC
TRBV28	TRBJ2-1	TRBD1	-	CASSAPGQGHNEQFF	TGTGCCAGCAGTGCGCCGGGACAGGGACACAATGAGCAGTTCTTC
TRBV19	TRBJ2-1	TRBD1	-	CASSIGQGPHNEQFF	TGTGCCAGTAGTATCGGACAGGGTCCCCACAATGAGCAGTTCTTC
TRBV6-1	TRBJ2-6	-	-	CASSERGTGANVLTF	TGTGCCAGCAGTGAACGGGGGACTGGGGCCAACGTCCTGACTTTC
TRBV5-1	TRBJ1-1	TRBD1	-	CASSWDRGGEGTEAFF	TGCGCCAGCAGCTGGGACAGGGGAGGTGAGGGGACTGAAGCTTTCTTT
TRBV6-5	TRBJ1-2	-	-	CASSSTGRGYGYTF	TGTGCCAGCAGCTCAACAGGGCGCGGCTATGGCTACACCTTC
TRBV6-1	TRBJ2-4	TRBD1	-	CATQTGQGDLNIQYF	TGTGCCACACAAACGGGACAGGGGGACCTAAACATTCAGTACTTC
TRBV2	TRBJ1-1	-	-	CASGGNTEAFF	TGTGCCAGCGGCGGTAACACTGAAGCTTTCTTT
TRBV9	TRBJ1-1	-	-	CASSTDGDTEAFF	TGTGCCAGCAGCACGGACGGGGACACTGAAGCTTTCTTT
TRBV4-2	TRBJ1-5	-	-	CASSQDWAGYQPQHF	TGTGCCAGCAGCCAAGACTGGGCAGGCTATCAGCCCCAGCATTTT
TRBV5-8	TRBJ2-3	-	-	CASSYSYF	TGTGCCAGCAGCTATTCGTATTTT
TRBV13	TRBJ2-7	-	-	CASTMNRDTGEQYF	TGTGCCAGCACCATGAACAGGGATACCGGCGAGCAGTACTTC
TRBV6-4	TRBJ1-3	-	-	CASPPGAGVPSGNTIYF	TGTGCCAGCCCCCCTGGGGCAGGCGTACCCTCTGGAAACACCATATATTTT
TRBV5-4	TRBJ2-2	-	-	CASRTDSNTGELFF	TGTGCCAGCAGGACAGATTCAAACACCGGGGAGCTGTTTTTT
TRBV19	TRBJ1-5	-	few	CASAQGFKQPQHF	TGTGCCAGTGCTCAGGGCTTTAAACAGCCCCAGCATTTT
TRBV5-1	TRBJ2-1	TRBD1	-	CASSWGTGSYNEQFF	TGCGCCAGCAGCTGGGGGACAGGGTCATACAATGAGCAGTTCTTC
TRBV19	TRBJ2-3	-	-	CASSIWDHSDTQYF	TGTGCCAGTAGTATCTGGGACCACTCAGATACGCAGTATTTT
TRBV5-4	TRBJ1-6	-	-	CASSLGGRTADSPLHF	TGTGCCAGCAGCTTGGGTGGTCGGACTGCTGATTCACCCCTCCACTTT